These 2 T cell receptor beta chains were all obtained from the same sample, sequenced in a study of cytomegalovirus exposure and HLA in healthy donors. Amplification used 60 Vbeta primers and 13 Jbeta primers. TCRdb's table, derived via immunoSEQ multiplex PCR, lists solely in-frame clones and lacks some. Of roughly 98,000 clones listed, roughly 70% were seen once; the top ten hold under 2.5%. Sequenced material: PBMCs. Receptors were obtained from a man aged 50 or older in good health and CMV-seronegative.

The rearrangement joins TRBV28 to TRBJ1-2; 9 nucleotides align to TRBD1. The J segment lost 5 bases and the V segment lost 6 bases, leaving 7 bases of the junction unmatched. The CDR3 consists of 14 residues. The germline V gene encodes CDR1 MDHEN and CDR2 SYDVKM. CDR3 sequence reads: CASRDRGLGYGYTF. CDR3 bases: TGTGCCAGCAGGGACAGGGGTTTAGGGTATGGCTACACCTTC.

The chain is built from TRBV4-3 and TRBJ2-7, with 8 bases aligning to TRBD2. This CDR3 contains 16 residues. V lost 4 bases to trimming and J lost 3 bases; unmatched junction nucleotides: 11. Germline V gene lookup returns CDR1 LGHNA and CDR2 YSLEER. The CDR3 is CASSREPGLGHYEQYF. DNA for the CDR3: TGCGCCAGCAGCCGGGAACCGGGACTAGGACACTACGAGCAGTACTTC.